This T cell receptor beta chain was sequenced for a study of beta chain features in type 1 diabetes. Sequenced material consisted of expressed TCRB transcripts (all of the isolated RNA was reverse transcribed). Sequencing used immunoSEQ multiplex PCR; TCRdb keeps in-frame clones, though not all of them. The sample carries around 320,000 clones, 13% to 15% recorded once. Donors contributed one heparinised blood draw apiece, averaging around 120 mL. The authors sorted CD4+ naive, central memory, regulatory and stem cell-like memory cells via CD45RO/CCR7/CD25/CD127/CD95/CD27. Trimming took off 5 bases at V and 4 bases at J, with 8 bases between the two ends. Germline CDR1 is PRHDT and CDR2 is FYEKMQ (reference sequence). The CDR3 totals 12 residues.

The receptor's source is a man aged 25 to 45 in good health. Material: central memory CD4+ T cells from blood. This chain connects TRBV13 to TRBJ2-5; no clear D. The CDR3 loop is CASSVQAETQYF. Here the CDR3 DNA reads TGTGCCAGCAGCGTCCAAGCAGAGACCCAGTACTTC.